Each of the 27 T cell receptor beta chains below was sequenced from the same sample in a study of T-cell memory formation after mild COVID-19. TCRdb re-called the 5' RACE reads through MiXCR, storing one row per CDR3 protein. The profile shows 540,000 or so distinct CDR3 sequences, roughly 20% of them singletons. The sequencing input was PBMCs or a T cell subset sorted from them (not recorded which). Every receptor here comes from an adult woman who had mild COVID-19 (a few samples of this study predate the infection). Cell type and time point are not known.

This clonotype occurred a few times. The chain is built from TRBV28 and TRBJ2-7; 8 nucleotides agree with TRBD2. V was pared by 7 bases and J by 7 bases, with 15 bases of the junction left unmatched. Germline V gives CDR1 MDHEN, CDR2 SYDVKM. The CDR3 covers 15 residues. CDR3 bases: TGTGCCAGCACCCTGATGCGGGGGGCAGGATTGGAGCAGTACTTC. Translating gives CASTLMRGAGLEQYF.

This clonotype has more than one count but fewer than ten. The chain is built from TRBV20-1 and TRBJ2-3; 10 nucleotides agree with TRBD2. V was pared by 3 bases and J by 5 bases, with 8 bases of the junction left unmatched. The CDR3 sequence is 15 residues long. Germline V gene sequence: CDR1 DFQATT, CDR2 SNEGSKA (reference sequence). CDR3 sequence: CSARTSGSVKDTQYF. Here the CDR3 DNA reads TGCAGTGCTAGGACTAGCGGGTCGGTTAAAGATACGCAGTATTTT.

J is TRBJ2-1 and V is TRBV11-2; 13 bases fit TRBD2. The trim removed 5 bases at V and 8 bases at J, leaving 6 bases unmatched. This CDR3 contains 15 residues. Germline assignment: CDR1 SGHAT and CDR2 FQNNGV. The CDR3 here is CASSPTLAGGHEQFF. CDR3 bases: TGTGCCAGCAGCCCAACACTAGCGGGGGGGCATGAGCAGTTCTTC.

This clonotype turned up a few times. This chain links TRBV12-3 or TRBV12-4 with TRBJ2-1; 15 bases match TRBD2. With 3 bases clipped from V and 9 bases from J, the junction kept 6 bases outside the gene matches. The CDR3 covers 16 residues. The CDR3 spells CASSFGTSGRRGEQFF. In nucleotides, the CDR3 is TGTGCCAGCAGTTTTGGGACTAGCGGGAGGAGGGGTGAGCAGTTCTTC.

This chain connects TRBV6-2 or TRBV6-3 to TRBJ1-1; 7 nucleotides align to TRBD1. The J segment lost 5 bases and the V segment lost 0 bases, leaving 15 bases of the junction unmatched. Germline V gene sequence: CDR1 MNHEY, CDR2 SVGEGT. This CDR3 is built from 18 residues. CDR3 DNA sequence: TGTGCCAGCAGTTACTCGATCCCCCGAACAGGGGAGGGGACTGAAGCTTTCTTT. Translating it yields CASSYSIPRTGEGTEAFF.

This rearrangement joins TRBV24-1 to TRBJ1-6; D gene unclear. The CDR3 loop spans 13 amino acids. The germline gives CDR1 KGHDR, CDR2 SFDVKD. The ends were cut back, 7 bases at V and 7 bases at J, with 10 bases in the middle. The CDR3 DNA follows: TGTGCCACCAGCATCGGGCGGAATTCACCCCTCCACTTT. It encodes CATSIGRNSPLHF.

This clonotype was observed a handful of times. This rearrangement joins TRBV7-8 to TRBJ1-4; D unclear. V lost 2 bases, J lost 4 bases, and 8 bases lay in between. This CDR3 has 14 residues. Germline V gives CDR1 SGHVS, CDR2 FQNEAQ. The CDR3 sequence is CASSLRRLNEKLFF. In DNA, the CDR3 is TGTGCCAGCAGCTTACGGCGGCTTAATGAAAAACTGTTTTTT.

The CDR3 bases are TGTGCCAGCAGTGTGGACAGGGGGCTTTTGAACACTGAAGCTTTCTTT. This sequence encodes CASSVDRGLLNTEAFF. The J gene is TRBJ1-1, the V gene TRBV6-6, with TRBD1 matching over 11 bases. V lost 5 bases and J lost 0; bases outside the gene matches: 5. The CDR3 length is 16 residues. Germline values: CDR1 MNHNY, CDR2 SVGAGI (reference sequence).

The rearrangement links TRBV5-6 to TRBJ2-7, with D unresolved. The CDR3 spans 13 residues. Germline lookup yields CDR1 SGHDT and CDR2 YYEEEE. Trimming removed 3 bases at V and 2 bases at J, with 9 bases between. Written as DNA, the CDR3 is TGTGCCAGCAGCTACACGAGAACCTACGAGCAGTACTTC. Amino acids: CASSYTRTYEQYF. Combining the CDR3 with reference TRBV5-6 and TRBJ2-7 gives the whole variable domain DAGVTQSPTHLIKTRGQQVTLRCSPKSGHDTVSWYQQALGQGPQFIFQYYEEEERQRGNFPDRFSGHQFPNYSSELNVNALLLGDSALYLCASSYTRTYEQYFGPGTRLTVT.

This clonotype was counted between two and nine times. The CDR3 sequence: CASKGRGHYNEQFF. CDR3 in DNA: TGTGCCAGTAAAGGCAGGGGCCACTACAATGAGCAGTTCTTC. The J gene is TRBJ2-1, the V gene TRBV19; possible D gene TRBD1, 6 bases. The germline V gene encodes CDR1 LNHDA and CDR2 SQIVND (reference sequence). This CDR3 contains 14 residues. V gave up 7 bases and J gave up 3 bases, with 13 bases separating them.

This clonotype was seen a few times. V and J are TRBV29-1 and TRBJ2-5, with TRBD2 matching 11 bases. The V gene's germline CDR1 is SQVTM and CDR2 ANQGSEA. This CDR3 comprises 15 residues. The J segment lost 5 bases and the V segment lost 3 bases, leaving 8 bases of the junction unmatched. CDR3 amino acids: CSVELLAGEGETQYF. The CDR3, as DNA: TGCAGCGTTGAGCTACTAGCGGGAGAGGGGGAGACCCAGTACTTC.

This clonotype was seen only a few times. The chain has TRBV7-2 and TRBJ2-7; TRBD1 aligns across 10 bases. CDR1 and CDR2 from the germline V gene are SGHTA and FQGNSA. This CDR3 is built from 14 residues. Unmatched junction bases numbered 3, after V lost 4 bases and J lost 3 bases. The CDR3 spells CASSSGQGNYEQYF. The CDR3 DNA is TGTGCCAGCAGCTCGGGACAGGGGAACTACGAGCAGTACTTC. The entire variable domain, with the rest obtained from reference TRBV7-2 and TRBJ2-7, is as follows: GAGVSQSPSNKVTEKGKDVELRCDPISGHTALYWYRQSLGQGLEFLIYFQGNSAPDKSGLPSDRFSAERTGGSVSTLTIQRTQQEDSAVYLCASSSGQGNYEQYFGPGTRLTVT.

Ten or more counts support this clonotype. J is TRBJ2-7 and V is TRBV7-9; tentatively, D is TRBD1 (5 bases). The V gene's germline CDR1 is SEHNR and CDR2 FQNEAQ (reference sequence). This CDR3 spans 13 amino acids. The V end lost 5 bases, the J end lost 6 bases, and 14 bases lay between the germline ends. For the CDR3, the DNA is TGTGCCAGCAGCCCCGATAAGGGGCCCGAGCAGTACTTC. Its translation is CASSPDKGPEQYF.

V and J are TRBV6-2 or TRBV6-3 and TRBJ2-1; 10 bases are shared with TRBD2. V gave up 10 bases and J gave up 9 bases; unmatched junction bases: 12. CDR1 MNHEY and CDR2 SVGEGT come from the germline V gene. The CDR3 is 14 amino acids. The DNA for the CDR3 is TGTGCCATTTCTAAGCGGGAGGGTTCCGGTGAGCAGTTCTTC. Amino acids: CAISKREGSGEQFF.

The chain carries TRBV10-1 and TRBJ1-2; 9 nucleotides line up with TRBD1. Germline CDR1 reads WNHNN; CDR2 reads SYGVQD (reference sequence). Trimming cost V 5 bases and J 7 bases; bases outside gene matches: 8. This CDR3 is built from 14 residues. CDR3 sequence (DNA): TGCGCCAGCAGTCCCACAGGACAGGGGACTGGCTACACCTTC. Translated, it gives CASSPTGQGTGYTF.

This clonotype was detected only once. CDR3 region: CASSRGQGLTTEAFF. CDR3 nucleotides: TGTGCCAGCAGCCGGGGACAGGGTCTGACGACTGAAGCTTTCTTT. This chain connects TRBV7-2 to TRBJ1-1; 9 positions agree with TRBD1. The CDR3 totals 15 residues. With 5 bases clipped from V and 5 bases from J, the junction kept 9 bases outside the gene matches. Germline-derived CDR1 and CDR2 are SGHTA and FQGNSA.

The rearrangement joins TRBV6-1 to TRBJ2-7; D possibly matches TRBD1 or TRBD2 (5 bases each). The CDR3 runs to 15 residues. Germline CDR1 MNHNS, CDR2 SASEGT. The V end was cut by 7 bases, the J end by 5 bases, with 21 bases between. CDR3: CASKNLEGFGDEQYF. The CDR3 DNA reads as TGTGCCAGCAAAAACCTTGAGGGGTTCGGGGACGAGCAGTACTTC.

The rearrangement uses TRBV24-1 and TRBJ2-1, with a tentative D call TRBD2 (6 bases). This CDR3 spans 15 amino acids. The germline V gene has CDR1 KGHDR and CDR2 SFDVKD. Trimming stripped 5 bases from V and 3 bases from J, with 13 bases between. As DNA, the CDR3 is TGTGCCACCAGTGGTCGGGGGTCGGGCTACAATGAGCAGTTCTTC. Residues: CATSGRGSGYNEQFF.

In its sample, this clonotype was seen a few times. The CDR3 DNA reads TGTGCCAGCAGCTCGCCTAGCGGGAGGGATCCAGATACGCAGTATTTT. Residues: CASSSPSGRDPDTQYF. This chain uses TRBV11-2 with TRBJ2-3; 12 nucleotides match TRBD2. J gave up 4 bases and V 4 bases, and 6 bases lay outside the gene matches. The CDR3 loop spans 16 amino acids. Germline CDR1 SGHAT, CDR2 FQNNGV.

The table lists this clonotype with a few counts. This chain joins TRBV21-1 and TRBJ1-5. TRBV21-1 counts as a pseudogene. This CDR3 is 15 amino acids long. CDR3 nucleotide sequence: TGTGCCAGCAGCATTCCGATGGTGGGGTGGAGGCCCCAGCATTTT. Its translation is CASSIPMVGWRPQHF.

This clonotype showed up many times. V and J are TRBV2 and TRBJ2-4; 10 nucleotides align to TRBD2. This CDR3 spans 16 amino acids. Germline V lookup: CDR1 SNHLY, CDR2 FYNNEI. The V and J ends lost 3 bases and 2 bases, in that order; junction bases with no gene match: 4. CDR3 residues: CASSDPSGGTKNIQYF. Written as DNA, the CDR3 is TGTGCCAGCAGTGATCCTAGCGGGGGTACCAAAAACATTCAGTACTTC.

This clonotype was seen only a few times. The V and J genes are TRBV7-8 and TRBJ2-1; D uncertain. The germline V and J ends were trimmed by 5 bases and 9 bases, with 14 bases remaining between them. The CDR3 covers 13 residues. Germline V lookup: CDR1 SGHVS, CDR2 FQNEAQ. CDR3: CASSPFSFGEQFF. Written as DNA, the CDR3 is TGTGCCAGCAGCCCGTTCTCGTTCGGTGAGCAGTTCTTC.

In its sample, this clonotype was seen many times. This sequence joins TRBV11-2 and TRBJ2-3; no clear D. Per the germline V gene, CDR1 is SGHAT and CDR2 is FQNNGV. The CDR3 extends over 15 amino acids. Trimming removed 8 bases from V and 0 bases from J, with 15 bases in between. The CDR3 spells CASLPRVDSTDTQYF. CDR3 bases: TGTGCCAGCCTACCCCGCGTGGACAGCACAGATACGCAGTATTTT.

This chain links TRBV6-1 with TRBJ2-7; 8 bases fit TRBD1. Germline V gives CDR1 MNHNS, CDR2 SASEGT. The CDR3 is made up of 13 amino acids. V dropped 6 bases and J dropped 2; count of bases not matched to a gene: 3. The CDR3 spells CASRNRGAYEQYF. CDR3 coding DNA: TGTGCCAGCAGGAACAGGGGGGCCTACGAGCAGTACTTC.

This clonotype was observed a handful of times. This chain joins TRBV24-1 and TRBJ2-3; unclear D gene. Trimming cost V 3 bases and J 0 bases, with 9 bases left between them. The germline V gene encodes CDR1 KGHDR and CDR2 SFDVKD. The CDR3 has 15 amino acids. The CDR3 region is CATSDGVLSTDTQYF. Written as DNA, the CDR3 is TGTGCCACCAGTGATGGGGTCCTGAGCACAGATACGCAGTATTTT.

This rearrangement joins TRBV11-2 to TRBJ2-1, with 7 positions matching TRBD1. Germline CDR1 is SGHAT and CDR2 is FQNNGV. The V and J ends lost 5 bases and 9 bases, in that order; junction bases with no gene match: 7. The CDR3 is made up of 13 amino acids. This CDR3 is CASSRYRGSEQFF. CDR3 DNA sequence: TGTGCCAGCAGCCGTTACAGGGGTTCTGAGCAGTTCTTC.

This chain uses TRBV30 with TRBJ2-1; unclear D gene. CDR3 length equals 14 residues. V lost 3 bases, J lost 2 bases, and 11 bases lay in between. Germline-derived CDR1 and CDR2 are GTSNPN and SVGIG (reference sequence). The CDR3 nucleotides read TGTGCCTGGAGCCGCTCTATGGCCTACAATGAGCAGTTCTTC. This sequence encodes CAWSRSMAYNEQFF.